This T cell receptor beta chain was observed in a study of blood T cell repertoires in COVID-19. Assay used: immunoSEQ multiplex PCR; TCRdb lists only in-frame clones, some missing. The sample lists hundreds of thousands of clones, around 85% occurring once. The sequence derives from a woman aged 60-70 years who had recovered from COVID-19. The specimen sequenced was PBMCs or T cells enriched from blood (not recorded which).

CDR3 in DNA: TGTGCCAGCAGCTTAACAGGGGGCTTCAACGGGGAGCTGTTTTTT. Its protein is CASSLTGGFNGELFF. The chain recombines TRBV7-9 with TRBJ2-2; TRBD1 matches 9 bases. The CDR3 is 15 amino acids. Trimming removed 2 bases from V and 7 bases from J; junction bases left unmatched: 5. CDR1 SEHNR and CDR2 FQNEAQ come from the germline V gene (reference sequence).